This is a list of T cell receptor beta chains from one sample in a study of T cells of healthy individuals. TCRdb re-analysed the 5' RACE reads in MiXCR, keeping a single row per CDR3 protein. The repertoire includes about 53,000 distinct CDR3 sequences, over 12% of them detected once, and roughly 16% sits in the top ten. The source of these receptors is a human donor in good health. Both conserved end residues are part of each CDR3. Fields, in order: clone size, D gene, J gene, V gene, CDR3 protein, CDR3 DNA. D genes are given only for firm matches. Expanded clones get a size class; other rows say once, few or many, or leave the size out.

clone size: many
D gene: .
J gene: TRBJ2-5
V gene: TRBV30
CDR3 protein: CAWKRGLQETQYF
CDR3 DNA: TGTGCCTGGAAGAGGGGTCTCCAAGAGACCCAGTACTTC

clone size: .
D gene: .
J gene: TRBJ2-2
V gene: TRBV24-1
CDR3 protein: CATRDLNTGELFF
CDR3 DNA: TGTGCCACCAGGGACCTGAACACCGGGGAGCTGTTTTTT

clone size: few
D gene: TRBD2
J gene: TRBJ2-7
V gene: TRBV5-1
CDR3 protein: CASSSGGDEQYF
CDR3 DNA: TGCGCCAGCAGCTCGGGAGGCGACGAGCAGTACTTC

clone size: .
D gene: .
J gene: TRBJ1-5
V gene: TRBV2
CDR3 protein: CASSERGPQPQHF
CDR3 DNA: TGTGCCAGCAGTGAAAGGGGACCCCAGCCCCAGCATTTT

clone size: .
D gene: .
J gene: TRBJ2-7
V gene: TRBV5-1
CDR3 protein: CASSLAGNSKYF
CDR3 DNA: TGCGCCAGCAGCTTGGCCGGGAATAGCAAGTACTTC

clone size: many
D gene: TRBD2
J gene: TRBJ2-7
V gene: TRBV7-2
CDR3 protein: CASSPVGTSGYEQYF
CDR3 DNA: TGTGCCAGCAGCCCGGTGGGGACTAGCGGATACGAGCAGTACTTC

clone size: .
D gene: .
J gene: TRBJ2-2
V gene: TRBV5-4
CDR3 protein: CASSLGIRTLVGTGELFF
CDR3 DNA: TGTGCCAGCAGCTTGGGTATACGGACATTAGTCGGGACCGGGGAGCTGTTTTTT

clone size: .
D gene: .
J gene: TRBJ2-7
V gene: TRBV12-3/TRBV12-4
CDR3 protein: CASRRLGTEQYF
CDR3 DNA: TGTGCCAGCAGGCGGCTTGGGACAGAGCAGTACTTC

clone size: many
D gene: .
J gene: TRBJ2-2
V gene: TRBV7-2
CDR3 protein: CASSLSGNTGELFF
CDR3 DNA: TGTGCCAGCAGCTTAAGCGGGAACACCGGGGAGCTGTTTTTT

clone size: many
D gene: .
J gene: TRBJ2-1
V gene: TRBV14
CDR3 protein: CASSHRGSSYNEQFF
CDR3 DNA: TGTGCCAGCAGCCACCGGGGGAGCTCCTACAATGAGCAGTTCTTC

clone size: .
D gene: TRBD2
J gene: TRBJ2-7
V gene: TRBV15
CDR3 protein: CATNGLIAGPSYEQYF
CDR3 DNA: TGTGCCACCAACGGACTGATAGCGGGTCCCTCCTACGAGCAGTACTTC

clone size: many
D gene: .
J gene: TRBJ1-1
V gene: TRBV5-4
CDR3 protein: CASSRRDLRDANTEAFF
CDR3 DNA: TGTGCCAGCAGCCGCCGGGACCTACGTGATGCTAACACTGAAGCTTTCTTT

clone size: few
D gene: .
J gene: TRBJ2-1
V gene: TRBV5-6
CDR3 protein: CASSLAPTGPIYNEQFF
CDR3 DNA: TGTGCCAGCAGCTTGGCCCCGACAGGTCCCATCTACAATGAGCAGTTCTTC

clone size: many
D gene: .
J gene: TRBJ1-6
V gene: TRBV15
CDR3 protein: CATSRENSPLHF
CDR3 DNA: TGTGCCACCAGCAGGGAAAATTCACCCCTCCACTTT

clone size: .
D gene: .
J gene: TRBJ2-5
V gene: TRBV3-2
CDR3 protein: CASSQIGHRLAGQWGAQYF
CDR3 DNA: TGTGCCAGCAGCCAAATAGGACACCGACTAGCGGGACAATGGGGAGCCCAGTACTTC

clone size: few
D gene: TRBD1
J gene: TRBJ2-3
V gene: TRBV2
CDR3 protein: CASSVITWTGLSDTQYF
CDR3 DNA: TGTGCCAGCAGTGTAATCACCTGGACAGGACTCTCAGATACGCAGTATTTT

clone size: .
D gene: .
J gene: TRBJ2-1
V gene: TRBV6-6
CDR3 protein: CASSKRQSSYNEQFF
CDR3 DNA: TGTGCCAGCAGCAAGAGACAGAGCTCCTACAATGAGCAGTTCTTC

clone size: .
D gene: .
J gene: TRBJ1-1
V gene: TRBV5-4
CDR3 protein: CASSLGWVLSEAFF
CDR3 DNA: TGTGCCAGCAGCTTAGGATGGGTACTGTCTGAAGCTTTCTTT

clone size: .
D gene: .
J gene: TRBJ2-4
V gene: TRBV20-1
CDR3 protein: CSAKGPYAYPKNIQYF
CDR3 DNA: TGCAGTGCTAAGGGCCCCTACGCGTACCCCAAAAACATTCAGTACTTC

clone size: many
D gene: TRBD2
J gene: TRBJ2-2
V gene: TRBV5-8
CDR3 protein: CASSLINLAGGPTGELFF
CDR3 DNA: TGTGCCAGCAGCCTAATAAATCTAGCGGGAGGGCCCACCGGGGAGCTGTTTTTT

clone size: few
D gene: TRBD2
J gene: TRBJ2-1
V gene: TRBV2
CDR3 protein: CASSQIAGGSYNEQFF
CDR3 DNA: TGTGCCAGCAGTCAAATAGCGGGGGGCTCCTACAATGAGCAGTTCTTC

clone size: many
D gene: .
J gene: TRBJ1-1
V gene: TRBV9
CDR3 protein: CASSVAGQGGNTEAFF
CDR3 DNA: TGTGCCAGCAGCGTAGCTGGTCAGGGAGGGAACACTGAAGCTTTCTTT

clone size: .
D gene: TRBD1
J gene: TRBJ1-1
V gene: TRBV5-1
CDR3 protein: CASSLSPGGLNTEAFF
CDR3 DNA: TGCGCCAGCAGCTTGAGCCCAGGGGGATTGAACACTGAAGCTTTCTTT

clone size: many
D gene: .
J gene: TRBJ2-5
V gene: TRBV7-2
CDR3 protein: CASSLVGVGETQYF
CDR3 DNA: TGTGCCAGCAGCCTAGTGGGGGTCGGAGAGACCCAGTACTTC

clone size: .
D gene: .
J gene: TRBJ1-5
V gene: TRBV12-3/TRBV12-4
CDR3 protein: CASSLSGYQPQHF
CDR3 DNA: TGTGCCAGCAGTTTGTCGGGGTATCAGCCCCAGCATTTT

clone size: .
D gene: .
J gene: TRBJ1-1
V gene: TRBV5-1
CDR3 protein: CASSLAVGVNTEAFF
CDR3 DNA: TGCGCCAGCAGCTTGGCCGTTGGGGTGAACACTGAAGCTTTCTTT

clone size: .
D gene: .
J gene: TRBJ1-5
V gene: TRBV3-1
CDR3 protein: CASSQTRSGHQPQHF
CDR3 DNA: TGTGCCAGCAGCCAAACGAGGAGTGGCCATCAGCCCCAGCATTTT

clone size: many
D gene: .
J gene: TRBJ1-5
V gene: TRBV7-9
CDR3 protein: CASSYTGGNQPQHF
CDR3 DNA: TGTGCCAGCAGCTATACCGGGGGCAATCAGCCCCAGCATTTT

clone size: .
D gene: TRBD1
J gene: TRBJ1-1
V gene: TRBV6-2/TRBV6-3
CDR3 protein: CASEGGAPDTEAFF
CDR3 DNA: TGTGCCAGCGAAGGGGGCGCCCCGGACACTGAAGCTTTCTTT

clone size: .
D gene: .
J gene: TRBJ1-5
V gene: TRBV12-3/TRBV12-4
CDR3 protein: CASSPDGSNQPQHF
CDR3 DNA: TGTGCCAGCAGTCCAGATGGGAGCAATCAGCCCCAGCATTTT

clone size: many
D gene: .
J gene: TRBJ2-5
V gene: TRBV19
CDR3 protein: CASSPPGHQETQYF
CDR3 DNA: TGTGCCAGTAGTCCCCCGGGACACCAAGAGACCCAGTACTTC

clone size: .
D gene: .
J gene: TRBJ1-1
V gene: TRBV10-1
CDR3 protein: CASKGSNTEAFF
CDR3 DNA: TGCGCCAGCAAAGGTAGTAACACTGAAGCTTTCTTT

clone size: .
D gene: TRBD1
J gene: TRBJ1-5
V gene: TRBV7-2
CDR3 protein: CASSLTGAQPQHF
CDR3 DNA: TGTGCCAGCAGCTTAACAGGGGCTCAGCCCCAGCATTTT

clone size: few
D gene: .
J gene: TRBJ2-1
V gene: TRBV11-2
CDR3 protein: CASSLVRAPYNEQFF
CDR3 DNA: TGTGCCAGCAGCTTAGTGCGGGCACCCTACAATGAGCAGTTCTTC

clone size: few
D gene: TRBD1
J gene: TRBJ1-6
V gene: TRBV7-9
CDR3 protein: CASSSTGASPLHF
CDR3 DNA: TGTGCCAGCAGTTCAACAGGGGCCTCACCCCTCCACTTT

clone size: .
D gene: .
J gene: TRBJ2-7
V gene: TRBV6-1
CDR3 protein: CASSEVRDRDEQYF
CDR3 DNA: TGTGCCAGCAGTGAAGTACGGGACCGGGACGAGCAGTACTTC

clone size: few
D gene: TRBD1
J gene: TRBJ2-5
V gene: TRBV4-1
CDR3 protein: CASSLFPQGQGGETQYF
CDR3 DNA: TGCGCCAGCAGCCTTTTCCCCCAGGGACAGGGAGGAGAGACCCAGTACTTC

clone size: few
D gene: .
J gene: TRBJ1-1
V gene: TRBV10-3
CDR3 protein: CAISESNWDTEAFF
CDR3 DNA: TGTGCCATCAGTGAGTCGAATTGGGACACTGAAGCTTTCTTT

clone size: many
D gene: .
J gene: TRBJ2-7
V gene: TRBV7-7
CDR3 protein: CASSPDSYSYEQYF
CDR3 DNA: TGTGCCAGCAGCCCAGACTCTTACTCCTACGAGCAGTACTTC

clone size: many
D gene: .
J gene: TRBJ2-5
V gene: TRBV20-1
CDR3 protein: CSASGPTETQYF
CDR3 DNA: TGCAGTGCTAGTGGTCCTACGGAGACCCAGTACTTC

clone size: many
D gene: TRBD2
J gene: TRBJ2-5
V gene: TRBV6-5
CDR3 protein: CASSPLAGHQETQYF
CDR3 DNA: TGTGCCAGCAGTCCCTTAGCGGGGCACCAAGAGACCCAGTACTTC

clone size: many
D gene: .
J gene: TRBJ2-3
V gene: TRBV20-1
CDR3 protein: CSARDPHTADTQYF
CDR3 DNA: TGCAGTGCTAGAGATCCCCACACTGCGGATACGCAGTATTTT

clone size: .
D gene: TRBD1
J gene: TRBJ2-3
V gene: TRBV15
CDR3 protein: CATSSLPDRGRTDTQYF
CDR3 DNA: TGTGCCACCAGCAGTCTTCCGGACAGGGGTCGCACAGATACGCAGTATTTT

clone size: few
D gene: TRBD1
J gene: TRBJ1-2
V gene: TRBV9
CDR3 protein: CATGQGGYGYTF
CDR3 DNA: TGTGCCACCGGACAGGGCGGCTATGGCTACACCTTC

clone size: many
D gene: .
J gene: TRBJ2-1
V gene: TRBV11-2
CDR3 protein: CASSLEGRGGNEQFF
CDR3 DNA: TGTGCCAGCAGCCTCGAAGGCAGGGGGGGCAATGAGCAGTTCTTC

clone size: few
D gene: .
J gene: TRBJ1-2
V gene: TRBV4-1
CDR3 protein: CASSQNVRDLDGYTF
CDR3 DNA: TGCGCCAGCAGCCAAAACGTTCGGGACCTCGATGGCTACACCTTC

clone size: many
D gene: .
J gene: TRBJ1-1
V gene: TRBV4-3
CDR3 protein: CASSQEMGLNTEAFF
CDR3 DNA: TGCGCCAGCAGCCAAGAAATGGGACTGAACACTGAAGCTTTCTTT

clone size: .
D gene: TRBD2
J gene: TRBJ2-6
V gene: TRBV2
CDR3 protein: CASRGGITGANVLTF
CDR3 DNA: TGTGCCAGCAGGGGAGGGATCACCGGGGCCAACGTCCTGACTTTC

clone size: .
D gene: .
J gene: TRBJ2-3
V gene: TRBV7-2
CDR3 protein: CASSLRPDTQYF
CDR3 DNA: TGTGCCAGCAGCTTACGGCCAGATACGCAGTATTTT

clone size: .
D gene: .
J gene: TRBJ1-1
V gene: TRBV11-2
CDR3 protein: CASSTTRIDTEAFF
CDR3 DNA: TGTGCCAGCAGCACGACAAGAATTGACACTGAAGCTTTCTTT

clone size: .
D gene: .
J gene: TRBJ2-7
V gene: TRBV6-6
CDR3 protein: CASSYVRGSYEQYF
CDR3 DNA: TGTGCCAGCAGTTACGTCAGGGGCTCCTACGAGCAGTACTTC

clone size: .
D gene: TRBD1
J gene: TRBJ1-6
V gene: TRBV7-3
CDR3 protein: CASSLDRVQNSPLHF
CDR3 DNA: TGTGCCAGCAGCCTGGACAGGGTGCAAAATTCACCCCTCCACTTT